The rows below give T cell receptor beta chains drawn from one sample of a study of T cell repertoires in cytomegalovirus infection. TCRdb independently ran MiXCR on the reads; one entry per CDR3 protein. The sample includes fewer than 650,000 distinct CDR3 sequences, around 40% seen only once; the top ten take around 50%. These TCRs' antigens remain unknown. The material sequenced was cultured PBMCs, taken from culture after CMV antigen stimulation. These receptors were taken from a human donor in good health (CMV status not recorded). Some clones in this sample may be carry-over from other donors' samples. CDR3s include the opening cysteine and the closing phenylalanine or tryptophan. The D gene is left open where the match is weak. The size of a clone is reported for some rows only, either as once, few or many, or as a class for expanded clones.

j_gene: TRBJ2-1; d_gene: NA; abundance: NA; v_gene: TRBV7-6; CDR3nt: TGTGCCAGCAGCTTCTCAGTGCGGAGCTCCTACAATGAGCAGTTCTTC; CDR3aa: CASSFSVRSSYNEQFF
j_gene: TRBJ2-5; d_gene: TRBD2; abundance: few; v_gene: TRBV6-6; CDR3nt: TGTGCCAGCAGTTTCGGACTAGCGGGGTCCCTTAAAGAGACCCAGTACTTC; CDR3aa: CASSFGLAGSLKETQYF
j_gene: TRBJ2-7; d_gene: NA; abundance: NA; v_gene: TRBV7-2; CDR3nt: TGTGCCAGCAGCTTAGAATCGGATATCTACGAGCAGTACTTC; CDR3aa: CASSLESDIYEQYF
j_gene: TRBJ2-6; d_gene: NA; abundance: NA; v_gene: TRBV29-1; CDR3nt: TGCAGCGTACAGCGCTCTGGGGCCAACGTCCTGACTTTC; CDR3aa: CSVQRSGANVLTF
j_gene: TRBJ2-1; d_gene: TRBD2; abundance: NA; v_gene: TRBV19; CDR3nt: TGTGCCAGTAGTCCCCCCATAGGGACTAGCGGGAATCTTGGTGAGCAGTTCTTC; CDR3aa: CASSPPIGTSGNLGEQFF
j_gene: TRBJ1-3; d_gene: NA; abundance: NA; v_gene: TRBV4-1; CDR3nt: TGTGCCAGCAGCCCTCAGCGCGAATCGGGAAACACCATATATTTT; CDR3aa: CASSPQRESGNTIYF
j_gene: TRBJ1-4; d_gene: NA; abundance: NA; v_gene: TRBV27; CDR3nt: TGTGCCAGCAGTCCCCAGTGGGCGGGGGGTGAAAAACTGTTTTTT; CDR3aa: CASSPQWAGGEKLFF
j_gene: TRBJ1-4; d_gene: TRBD1; abundance: NA; v_gene: TRBV27; CDR3nt: TGTGCCAGCAGTCCCTTCCCAGGGGGCCAGTGGGAAAAACTGTTTTTT; CDR3aa: CASSPFPGGQWEKLFF
j_gene: TRBJ2-1; d_gene: NA; abundance: NA; v_gene: TRBV20-1; CDR3nt: TGCAGTGCTAGTCGTCGCCGAAACAATGAGCAGTTCTTC; CDR3aa: CSASRRRNNEQFF
j_gene: TRBJ1-1; d_gene: NA; abundance: NA; v_gene: TRBV10-3; CDR3nt: TGTGCCATCAGTGATGGGGTTTGGACTGAAGCTTTCTTT; CDR3aa: CAISDGVWTEAFF
j_gene: TRBJ2-1; d_gene: NA; abundance: NA; v_gene: TRBV10-3; CDR3nt: TGTGCCACCGGGACTCTTAGCTCCTACAATGAGCAGTTCTTC; CDR3aa: CATGTLSSYNEQFF
j_gene: TRBJ2-1; d_gene: NA; abundance: NA; v_gene: TRBV7-2; CDR3nt: TGTGCCAGCAGCTTAGGTGCAGTCAATGAGCAGTTCTTC; CDR3aa: CASSLGAVNEQFF
j_gene: TRBJ2-3; d_gene: TRBD1; abundance: many; v_gene: TRBV5-4; CDR3nt: TGTGCCAGCAGCCGCCGGGACAGGGGCACAGATACGCAGTATTTT; CDR3aa: CASSRRDRGTDTQYF
j_gene: TRBJ2-7; d_gene: TRBD1; abundance: once; v_gene: TRBV20-1; CDR3nt: TGCAGTGCCCCACAGGGGGCGAGGGCCTACGAGCAGTACTTC; CDR3aa: CSAPQGARAYEQYF
j_gene: TRBJ2-4; d_gene: TRBD1; abundance: NA; v_gene: TRBV4-1; CDR3nt: TGCGCCAGCAGCCAAGACCCCACGACAGGGGCAAGGAACATTCAGTACTTC; CDR3aa: CASSQDPTTGARNIQYF
j_gene: TRBJ2-7; d_gene: NA; abundance: few; v_gene: TRBV7-2; CDR3nt: TGTGCCAGCAGCTCCGGACGGCGGTCCTACGAGCAGTACTTC; CDR3aa: CASSSGRRSYEQYF
j_gene: TRBJ2-1; d_gene: NA; abundance: few; v_gene: TRBV7-2; CDR3nt: TGTGCCAGCAGCCTCAAGCGGAGTCAAGACAATGAGCAGTTCTTC; CDR3aa: CASSLKRSQDNEQFF
j_gene: TRBJ1-1; d_gene: NA; abundance: NA; v_gene: TRBV18; CDR3nt: TGTGCCAGCTCTAACCCTTCCGGGGCCCGAGGAGCTTTCTTT; CDR3aa: CASSNPSGARGAFF
j_gene: TRBJ2-1; d_gene: NA; abundance: NA; v_gene: TRBV7-9; CDR3nt: TGTGCCAGCAGCTTTGCGGTGAATGAGCAGTTCTTC; CDR3aa: CASSFAVNEQFF
j_gene: TRBJ2-1; d_gene: NA; abundance: NA; v_gene: TRBV7-9; CDR3nt: TGTGCCAGCAGAATCGGTCGGGGCACCTACAATGAGCAGTTCTTC; CDR3aa: CASRIGRGTYNEQFF
j_gene: TRBJ1-2; d_gene: NA; abundance: NA; v_gene: TRBV7-9; CDR3nt: TGTGCCAGCAGCTTCCTCCGGGGGGCTTCTGCTGGCTACACCTTC; CDR3aa: CASSFLRGASAGYTF
j_gene: TRBJ2-7; d_gene: NA; abundance: NA; v_gene: TRBV28; CDR3nt: TGTGCTTCTTTGAACTTCGATTCCTACGAGCAGTACTTC; CDR3aa: CASLNFDSYEQYF
j_gene: TRBJ2-1; d_gene: NA; abundance: medium-sized; v_gene: TRBV5-4; CDR3nt: TGTGCCAGCAGCTTGGGAGACCAGTCCTACAATGAGCAGTTCTTC; CDR3aa: CASSLGDQSYNEQFF
j_gene: TRBJ2-1; d_gene: NA; abundance: NA; v_gene: TRBV7-7; CDR3nt: TGTGCCAGCAGCTTAGATTTATTTGACGGGGCTGGTGAGCAGTTCTTC; CDR3aa: CASSLDLFDGAGEQFF
j_gene: TRBJ1-1; d_gene: NA; abundance: few; v_gene: TRBV12-3/TRBV12-4; CDR3nt: TGTGCCAGCAGTACTGCCCCCCGAGGGACTGAAGCTTTCTTT; CDR3aa: CASSTAPRGTEAFF
j_gene: TRBJ2-5; d_gene: NA; abundance: NA; v_gene: TRBV7-2; CDR3nt: TGTGCCAGCAGCTGGGCAGGCGGGGCGGGAGAGACCCAGTACTTC; CDR3aa: CASSWAGGAGETQYF
j_gene: TRBJ1-5; d_gene: NA; abundance: NA; v_gene: TRBV2; CDR3nt: TGTGCCAGCAGTGAAGCCGCGGTCATTGTAATTGAGGGCCGCAGCAATCAGCCCCAGCATTTT; CDR3aa: CASSEAAVIVIEGRSNQPQHF
j_gene: TRBJ1-6; d_gene: NA; abundance: NA; v_gene: TRBV9; CDR3nt: TGTGCCAGCAGCTCCTTAAAAGGGCTCGATTCACCCCTCCACTTT; CDR3aa: CASSSLKGLDSPLHF
j_gene: TRBJ2-3; d_gene: NA; abundance: NA; v_gene: TRBV7-4; CDR3nt: TGTGCCAGCAACCAAGCCCCCGAGGGTATCACAGATACGCAGTATTTT; CDR3aa: CASNQAPEGITDTQYF
j_gene: TRBJ2-1; d_gene: NA; abundance: once; v_gene: TRBV7-2; CDR3nt: TGTGCCAGCAGTAATGGACGTGGGGGGTACAATGAGCAGTTCTTC; CDR3aa: CASSNGRGGYNEQFF
j_gene: TRBJ1-1; d_gene: NA; abundance: many; v_gene: TRBV7-2; CDR3nt: TGTGCCAGCAGCTGGCGTGAGGGGCCTACTTTCTTT; CDR3aa: CASSWREGPTFF
j_gene: TRBJ1-5; d_gene: NA; abundance: few; v_gene: TRBV4-3; CDR3nt: TGCGCCAGCAGCAGGGGGGTTTGGCAGCCCCAGCATTTT; CDR3aa: CASSRGVWQPQHF
j_gene: TRBJ2-7; d_gene: NA; abundance: NA; v_gene: TRBV5-1; CDR3nt: TGCGCCAGCACTCCAGGAGGCACTGATGCCTACGAGCAGTACTTC; CDR3aa: CASTPGGTDAYEQYF
j_gene: TRBJ2-7; d_gene: NA; abundance: once; v_gene: TRBV6-6; CDR3nt: TGTGCCAGCAGTTCGTATACGGGGGCGACCTACGAGCAGTACTTC; CDR3aa: CASSSYTGATYEQYF
j_gene: TRBJ2-5; d_gene: TRBD2; abundance: NA; v_gene: TRBV27; CDR3nt: TGTGCCAGCAGTTTATCGCGACTAGCGGGAGGGCAGGTCCAAGAGACCCAGTACTTC; CDR3aa: CASSLSRLAGGQVQETQYF
j_gene: TRBJ2-3; d_gene: TRBD2; abundance: NA; v_gene: TRBV29-1; CDR3nt: TGCAGCGTTGAAGGGGTAGCGGGGGGGCGGGCAGATACGCAGTATTTT; CDR3aa: CSVEGVAGGRADTQYF
j_gene: TRBJ1-2; d_gene: NA; abundance: few; v_gene: TRBV7-2; CDR3nt: TGTGCCAGCAGCTCTCCGGACAGCGCACATAACTATGGCTACACCTTC; CDR3aa: CASSSPDSAHNYGYTF
j_gene: TRBJ2-5; d_gene: NA; abundance: NA; v_gene: TRBV7-2; CDR3nt: TGTGCCAGCAGCTGGGACGGGACTCGGGAGACCCAGTACTTC; CDR3aa: CASSWDGTRETQYF
j_gene: TRBJ2-5; d_gene: TRBD2; abundance: NA; v_gene: TRBV7-7; CDR3nt: TGTGCCAGCAGCCTGGGACTAGACGGCGCCCAGTACTTC; CDR3aa: CASSLGLDGAQYF
j_gene: TRBJ2-1; d_gene: NA; abundance: many; v_gene: TRBV7-8; CDR3nt: TGTGCCAGCAGCTTAGTAGATGAGCAGTTCTTC; CDR3aa: CASSLVDEQFF
j_gene: TRBJ2-5; d_gene: TRBD1; abundance: NA; v_gene: TRBV27; CDR3nt: TGTGCCAGCAGTCCGCGACAGGGTGGAGAGACCCAGTACTTC; CDR3aa: CASSPRQGGETQYF
j_gene: TRBJ1-1; d_gene: TRBD1; abundance: NA; v_gene: TRBV19; CDR3nt: TGTGCCAGCCTCTCCTCCCCCGGGACAGTATCTGAAGCTTTCTTT; CDR3aa: CASLSSPGTVSEAFF